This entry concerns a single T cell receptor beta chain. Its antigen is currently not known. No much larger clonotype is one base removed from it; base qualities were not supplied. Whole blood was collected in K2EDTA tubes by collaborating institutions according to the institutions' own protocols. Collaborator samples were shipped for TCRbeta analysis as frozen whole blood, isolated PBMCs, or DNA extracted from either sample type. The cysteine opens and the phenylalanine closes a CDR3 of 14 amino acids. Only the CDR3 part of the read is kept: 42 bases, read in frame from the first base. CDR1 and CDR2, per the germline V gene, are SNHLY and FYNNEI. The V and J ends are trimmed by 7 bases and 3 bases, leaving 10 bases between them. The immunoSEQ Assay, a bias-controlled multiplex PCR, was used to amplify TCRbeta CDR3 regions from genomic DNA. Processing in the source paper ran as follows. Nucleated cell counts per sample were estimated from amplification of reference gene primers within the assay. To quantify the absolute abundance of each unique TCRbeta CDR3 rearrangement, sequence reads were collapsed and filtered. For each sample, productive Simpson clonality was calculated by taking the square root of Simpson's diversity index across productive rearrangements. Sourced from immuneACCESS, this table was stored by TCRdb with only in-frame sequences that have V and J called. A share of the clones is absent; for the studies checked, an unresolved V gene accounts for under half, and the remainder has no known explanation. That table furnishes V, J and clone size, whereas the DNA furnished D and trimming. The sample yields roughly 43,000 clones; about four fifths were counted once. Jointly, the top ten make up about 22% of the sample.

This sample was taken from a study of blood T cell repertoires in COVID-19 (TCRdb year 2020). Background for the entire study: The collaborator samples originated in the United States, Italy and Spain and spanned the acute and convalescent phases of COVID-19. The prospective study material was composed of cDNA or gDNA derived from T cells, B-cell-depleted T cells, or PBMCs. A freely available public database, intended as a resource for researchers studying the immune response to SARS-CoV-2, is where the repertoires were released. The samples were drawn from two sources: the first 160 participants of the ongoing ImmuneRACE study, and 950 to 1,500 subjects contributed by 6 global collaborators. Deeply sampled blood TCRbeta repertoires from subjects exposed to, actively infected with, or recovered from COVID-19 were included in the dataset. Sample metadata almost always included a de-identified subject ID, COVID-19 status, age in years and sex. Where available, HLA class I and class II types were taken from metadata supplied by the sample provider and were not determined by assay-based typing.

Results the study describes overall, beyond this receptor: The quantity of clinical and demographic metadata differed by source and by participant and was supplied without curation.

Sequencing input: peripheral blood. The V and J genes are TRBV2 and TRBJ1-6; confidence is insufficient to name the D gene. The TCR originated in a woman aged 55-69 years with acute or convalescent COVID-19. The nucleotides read TGTGCCAGCAAAGTGGGCAGCTATAATTCACCCCTCCACTTT. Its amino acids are CASKVGSYNSPLHF. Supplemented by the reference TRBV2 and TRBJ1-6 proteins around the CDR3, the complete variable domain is EPEVTQTPSHQVTQMGQEVILRCVPISNHLYFYWYRQILGQKVEFLVSFYNNEISEKSEIFDDQFSVERPDGSNFTLKIRSTKLEDSAMYFCASKVGSYNSPLHFGNGTRLTVT.